This TCR beta chain originates from a study of spatial heterogeneity in lung cancer. Study-wide results and caveats: Within tumors, counts of expanded alpha and beta TCRs tracked tumor mutation counts.

With regard to this clonotype: Its target is not known. A much larger clone lies a single base off, so this may be a read error.

The CDR3 contains 14 residues. CDR1 is SNHLY, CDR2 FYNNEI, per germline. All TCR cDNA molecules were individually tagged with a unique molecular identifier. In TCRdb, the 5' RACE reads were re-called with MiXCR into one record per CDR3 protein. The sample lists 6,500 to 9,500 distinct CDR3 sequences, 5% to 6.5% occurring once. The time point is: sample taken at primary tumor resection. The sample was lung tumor tissue, taken at surgery. The source of this sequence is a male donor with early-stage non-small cell lung cancer. V and J are TRBV2 and TRBJ2-5; TRBD2 aligns across 8 bases. CDR3 coding DNA: TGTCCCAGCAGTCCCGGGACTAGGGAGGAGACCCAGTACTTC. Protein product: CPSSPGTREETQYF.